The rows below give T cell receptor beta chains drawn from one sample of a study of blood T cell repertoires in COVID-19. The protocol was immunoSEQ multiplex PCR, while the TCRdb copy is restricted to in-frame clones and leaves out a portion. The sample lists 200,000 to 250,000 clones, around 90% occurring once. The source material was PBMCs or T cells enriched from blood (not recorded which). The receptors were sampled from a man aged 25-45 years who had been exposed to COVID-19. CDR3s include the opening cysteine and the closing phenylalanine or tryptophan. The D gene is left open where the match is weak. The size of a clone is reported for some rows only, either as once, few or many, or as a class for expanded clones.

>few|TRBJ2-2|-|TRBV19
TGTGCCAGTAGTATAAAAGCGGCGAACACCGGGGAGCTGTTTTTT
CASSIKAANTGELFF
>-|TRBJ2-5|TRBD2|TRBV19
TGTGCCAGTAGTATAGACCCGGGACTAGCGGGGTTGGAGACCCAGTACTTC
CASSIDPGLAGLETQYF
>-|TRBJ1-2|-|TRBV3-1/TRBV3-2
TGTGCCAGCAGCCAGCCCCAGGGGGGCTACACCTTC
CASSQPQGGYTF
>-|TRBJ1-4|TRBD1|TRBV11-2
TGTGCCAGCAGCTCAATACCGGGACAGGGGGGGGAAAAACTGTTTTTT
CASSSIPGQGGEKLFF
>-|TRBJ2-3|TRBD2|TRBV5-1
TGCGCCAGCAGCTTGGGCGGGGGGGCCTCAGATACGCAGTATTTT
CASSLGGGASDTQYF
>-|TRBJ2-2|-|TRBV29-1
TGCAGCGTTGGGCCTAGGGGGCGGGGAACCGGGGAGCTGTTTTTT
CSVGPRGRGTGELFF
>-|TRBJ1-2|TRBD1|TRBV30
TGTGCCTGGAGTGACGACAGGGGCGGCTACACCTTC
CAWSDDRGGYTF
>-|TRBJ2-2|TRBD1|TRBV4-2
TGTGCCAGCAGCCAAAATCCGGGACAGGGGGCGGCCGGGGAGCTGTTTTTT
CASSQNPGQGAAGELFF
>-|TRBJ1-1|-|TRBV5-1
TGCGCCAGCAGCAAGCCAGCCAGGGGAACTGAAGCTTTCTTT
CASSKPARGTEAFF
>few|TRBJ1-5|-|TRBV6-2/TRBV6-3
TGTGCCAGCAGTCACCCCGGGGTCGGCAATCAGCCCCAGCATTTT
CASSHPGVGNQPQHF
>-|TRBJ2-3|TRBD2|TRBV5-1
TGCGCCAGCAGCTTGCAAGGGGCTAGCGGGGGGGCGGACACAGATACGCAGTATTTT
CASSLQGASGGADTDTQYF
>-|TRBJ1-4|TRBD1|TRBV9
TGTGCCAGCAGCGTCGGACAGGGGGTTACAAATGAAAAACTGTTTTTT
CASSVGQGVTNEKLFF
>-|TRBJ2-7|-|TRBV18
TGTGCCAGCTCACCTACGTCGCGGGGTACCTACGAGCAGTACTTC
CASSPTSRGTYEQYF
>-|TRBJ2-3|TRBD2|TRBV4-2
TGTGCCAGCAGCCAATCCTTGGGGGGGGGTCGGACAGATACGCAGTATTTT
CASSQSLGGGRTDTQYF
>-|TRBJ2-7|TRBD1|TRBV5-1
TGCGCCAGCAGCGGCCAGACAGGGCGATACTACGAGCAGTACTTC
CASSGQTGRYYEQYF
>once|TRBJ1-5|TRBD1|TRBV19
TGTGCCAGTAACGCGGACAGGGTCAATCAGCCCCAGCATTTT
CASNADRVNQPQHF
>-|TRBJ2-5|TRBD1|TRBV7-9
TGTGCCAGCAGCTGGGCTACCGGGACAGGGAAGACCCAGTACTTC
CASSWATGTGKTQYF
>-|TRBJ2-3|-|TRBV5-1
TGCGCCAGCAGCGGGAGAGTCCATGGAGATACGCAGTATTTT
CASSGRVHGDTQYF
>few|TRBJ1-2|-|TRBV4-1
TGCGCCAGCAGCCAAGATCAGGGGCAGCTCTATGGCTACACCTTC
CASSQDQGQLYGYTF
>-|TRBJ1-6|-|TRBV7-6
TGTGCCAGCAGCGAACAAAGGGGCTCCTATAATTCACCCCTCCACTTT
CASSEQRGSYNSPLHF
>-|TRBJ1-1|TRBD1|TRBV6-6
TGTGCCAGCAGTCGGGGGACAGCGACTTCTTGGAACACTGAAGCTTTCTTT
CASSRGTATSWNTEAFF
>-|TRBJ2-1|-|TRBV9
TGTGCCAGCAGCGCCCCGGGACACCACAATGAGCAGTTCTTC
CASSAPGHHNEQFF
>many|TRBJ1-5|-|TRBV2
TGTGCCAGCAGTGTGTTGGGCGATGGCAATCAGCCCCAGCATTTT
CASSVLGDGNQPQHF
>once|TRBJ2-1|TRBD2|TRBV7-2
TGTGCCAGCAGCCTCCGGGGGGACTCCTACAATGAGCAGTTCTTC
CASSLRGDSYNEQFF
>once|TRBJ2-3|TRBD2|TRBV29-1
TGCAGCGTTGTACGGGGGGACCGCGGCACAGATACGCAGTATTTT
CSVVRGDRGTDTQYF
>-|TRBJ1-2|-|TRBV10-2
TGCGCCAGCAGTGAGGTGTCCCAGGGTGGCTACACCTTC
CASSEVSQGGYTF
>-|TRBJ1-6|TRBD1|TRBV30
TGTGCCTGGGGTGGGACAGCCCTAAGCTCCTATAATTCACCCCTCCACTTT
CAWGGTALSSYNSPLHF
>-|TRBJ1-3|TRBD1|TRBV19
TGTGCCAGTTCGACAGGGTATTCTGGAAACACCATATATTTT
CASSTGYSGNTIYF
>-|TRBJ2-3|TRBD1|TRBV7-9
TGTGCCAGCAGCTCCAGGGGACAGGGGGCCACAGATACGCAGTATTTT
CASSSRGQGATDTQYF
>-|TRBJ1-1|TRBD1|TRBV5-1
TGCGCCAGCAGCTTGGAGGGACAGGTGAACACTGAAGCTTTCTTT
CASSLEGQVNTEAFF
>-|TRBJ1-2|TRBD1|TRBV4-1
TGCGCCAGCAGCCAAAACGACAGGGGTGCCTATGGCTACACCTTC
CASSQNDRGAYGYTF
>-|TRBJ2-5|-|TRBV4-3
TGCGCCAGCAGCCAAGATCTAGGACAGCCAGGGGAGACCCAGTACTTC
CASSQDLGQPGETQYF
>-|TRBJ1-2|-|TRBV6-5
TGTGCCAGCAGTTACCCCAAAAGGCAGCGCCCCAATGGCTACACCTTC
CASSYPKRQRPNGYTF
>-|TRBJ2-1|-|TRBV5-4
TGTGCCAGCTACCCCCGGGACTCCTACAATGAGCAGTTCTTC
CASYPRDSYNEQFF
>-|TRBJ1-5|-|TRBV28
TGTGCCAGCAGCCCTCGGGTGTCAGATCAGCCCCAGCATTTT
CASSPRVSDQPQHF
>-|TRBJ1-2|-|TRBV12-3/TRBV12-4
TGTGCCAGCGGCAACAGTGATGGCTACACCTTC
CASGNSDGYTF
>-|TRBJ2-5|-|TRBV4-1
TGCGCCAGCAGCCAAGGTTCTGCGGAAGAGGAGACCCAGTACTTC
CASSQGSAEEETQYF
>-|TRBJ2-2|TRBD2|TRBV14
TGTGCCAGCAGCCTTAGCGGGGGGACCGGGGAGCTGTTTTTT
CASSLSGGTGELFF
>-|TRBJ2-3|TRBD2|TRBV6-4
TGTGCCAGCAGTGAGTCTGGCGGGGGGGCAAGCACAGATACGCAGTATTTT
CASSESGGGASTDTQYF